This TCR beta chain is from a study of T cells in Graves' hyperthyroidism and ophthalmopathy. The study, taken as a whole, reports: Blood samples included most of the expanded thyroid clonotypes exceeding 0.001. A model of 13 V-J pairs discriminated ophthalmopathy from stable hyperthyroidism. The model's output predicted ophthalmopathy at a median of 6.5 months prior to onset.

Used for diagnoses were clinical symptoms, serum thyroxine and TRAb, thyroid ultrasound and orbital computed tomography. The CDR3 has 14 residues. Per the germline V gene, CDR1 is SGHVS and CDR2 is FQNEAQ. The V and J ends lost 5 bases and 4 bases, in that order; junction bases with no gene match: 4. From RNA transcripts, TCR beta CDR3 regions were amplified. HTBI primers drove first-round RT-PCR of the TCR CDR3. TCRdb reanalysed the multiplex PCR reads using MiXCR and keeps one entry per CDR3 protein. The repertoire holds around 660,000 distinct CDR3 sequences, with 45% as singletons. In regard to this clonotype: Its matching antigen is unknown.

The chain uses TRBV7-8 and TRBJ1-3, with 8 bases that match TRBD1. This TCR was sampled from an adult man with Graves' disease, either hyperthyroidism or ophthalmopathy (not recorded which). The sequenced material came from peripheral blood or thyroid tissue (not recorded which). The CDR3 DNA is TGTGCCAGCAGCCGACAGGGGCAAGGAAACACCATATATTTT. Translated, it gives CASSRQGQGNTIYF.